These 27 T cell receptor beta chains originate from one sample sequenced in a study of radiotherapy plus CTLA-4 blockade in lung cancer listed by TCRdb under 2018. Library preparation used the immunoSEQ multiplex PCR assay. TCRdb carries this immuneACCESS record with in-frame sequences only. Its versions omit some clonotypes, under half of them owing to an unresolved V gene in the studies checked, with the rest unexplained. The sample table shows about 60,000 clones, and roughly 76% are seen once. Together, the top ten hold around 2.8% of the sample. The sequencing used peripheral blood, collected from a patient treated with radiotherapy plus ipilimumab. The origin of the receptors is a human donor with non-small cell lung cancer who had a complete response to radiotherapy plus ipilimumab.

This chain links TRBV4-1 with TRBJ2-1; 12 bases are shared with TRBD2. Germline V gene data show CDR1 as MGHRA and CDR2 as YSYEKL. With 0 bases clipped from V and 9 bases from J, the junction kept 3 bases outside the gene matches. CDR3 length equals 15 residues. The CDR3 loop reads CASSQEPGLAGEQFF. The CDR3 region has the DNA TGCGCCAGCAGCCAAGAGCCGGGACTAGCGGGTGAGCAGTTCTTC.

This chain links TRBV6-6 with TRBJ2-6; the match to TRBD2 covers 7 bases. After removal of 6 bases from V and 2 bases from J, the junction contained 4 bases not matched to a gene. The CDR3 is 15 amino acids. The germline gives CDR1 MNHNY, CDR2 SVGAGI (reference sequence). The CDR3 DNA sequence: TGTGCCAGCAGAGCGGGGTCCACTGGGGCCAACGTCCTGACTTTC. This sequence encodes CASRAGSTGANVLTF.

As for this clone: The same CDR3 also results from other DNA sequences found in this sample. The V and J genes are TRBV6-5 and TRBJ2-7, with D possibly TRBD2 on 6 matching bases. V dropped 3 bases and J dropped 1 base, with 13 bases sitting between them. Per the germline V gene, CDR1 is MNHEY and CDR2 is SVGAGI. CDR3 length: 15 residues. The CDR3 DNA reads TGTGCCAGCAGTTATGGCGGGGCCTCATCCTACGAGCAGTACTTC. Its protein is CASSYGGASSYEQYF.

V gene TRBV6-5 combines with J gene TRBJ1-3; the D is unclear. Trimming pared 2 bases from V and 0 bases from J, leaving 8 bases between. The CDR3 is 15 amino acids. Germline values: CDR1 MNHEY, CDR2 SVGAGI. The CDR3 nucleotides read TGTGCCAGCAGTTACGAGCCCATCTCTGGAAACACCATATATTTT. Its protein product is CASSYEPISGNTIYF.

The chain combines TRBV19 with TRBJ2-7; TRBD1 matches at 11 bases. Losses at the gene ends were 4 bases for V and 6 bases for J; bases not matched to a gene: 8. Germline CDR1 is LNHDA and CDR2 is SQIVND (reference sequence). The CDR3 sequence is 15 residues long. The chain's CDR3 is CASSNYGQGASEQYF. CDR3 nucleotides: TGTGCCAGTAGTAACTACGGACAGGGGGCTAGCGAGCAGTACTTC.

V gene TRBV5-5 combines with J gene TRBJ1-5, with 7 bases that match TRBD1. This CDR3 is 16 amino acids long. Unmatched junction bases numbered 8, after V lost 4 bases and J lost 1 base. The germline gives CDR1 SGHKS, CDR2 YYEKEE (reference sequence). The CDR3 loop reads CASSPRGGASNQPQHF. In DNA, the CDR3 is TGTGCCAGCAGCCCGAGAGGGGGCGCAAGCAATCAGCCCCAGCATTTT.

The chain employs TRBV6-5 and TRBJ1-2; the D is unclear. The CDR3 covers 12 residues. The V and J ends lost 6 bases and 2 bases respectively, with 7 bases between them. Germline CDR1 and CDR2: MNHEY and SVGAGI. This CDR3 is CASRDSNYGYTF. CDR3 in DNA: TGTGCCAGCAGGGACTCAAACTATGGCTACACCTTC.

The gene calls are TRBV6-5 and TRBJ1-1; possibly TRBD1 for D (5 bases). Germline CDR1 reads MNHEY; CDR2 reads SVGAGI. The CDR3 is 13 amino acids. Trimming removed 11 bases at V and 10 bases at J, with 23 bases between. The CDR3: CASKSGGAGAAFF. The DNA of the CDR3 is TGTGCCTCCAAATCTGGAGGGGCAGGCGCAGCTTTCTTT.

V gene TRBV19 combines with J gene TRBJ1-3; perhaps TRBD1 as D (6 bases). This CDR3 is built from 15 residues. Germline V CDR1 and CDR2: LNHDA, SQIVND (reference sequence). V was pared by 3 bases and J by 2 bases, with 11 bases between. The CDR3 protein is CASSIRGAAGNTIYF. The CDR3 region has the DNA TGTGCCAGTAGTATCCGGGGGGCGGCTGGAAACACCATATATTTT.

This clone appeared a few times. This sequence joins TRBV6-5 and TRBJ1-1; TRBD1 matches 8 bases. Per the germline V gene, CDR1 is MNHEY and CDR2 is SVGAGI. The CDR3 spans 12 residues. Trimming at V came to 6 bases and at J to 8 bases, leaving 5 bases not matched to a gene. In DNA, the CDR3 is TGTGCCAGCAGACCCGGACAGGGAGAAGCTTTCTTT. This sequence encodes CASRPGQGEAFF.

The chain combines TRBV5-8 with TRBJ1-2, with D unresolved. Germline assignment: CDR1 SGHTS and CDR2 YDEGEE. V gave up 1 base and J gave up 0 bases, with 13 bases separating them. The CDR3 consists of 16 residues. CDR3 bases: TGTGCCAGCAGCTTGTTTGAGGATCCAGCTAACTATGGCTACACCTTC. It encodes CASSLFEDPANYGYTF.

The chain uses TRBV11-2 and TRBJ2-7, with 9 nucleotides matching TRBD1. This CDR3 is built from 17 residues. Germline trimming cut 0 bases from V and 6 bases from J; bases unmatched to any gene: 12. The germline gives CDR1 SGHAT, CDR2 FQNNGV. The CDR3 DNA reads TGTGCCAGCAGCTTAGACTCCGGGACAGGGCGAAGAAGCGAGCAGTACTTC. Translation gives CASSLDSGTGRRSEQYF.

V usage is TRBV28 and J usage is TRBJ1-2; D call uncertain. From germline, CDR1 is MDHEN and CDR2 SYDVKM. V lost 8 bases, J lost 2 bases, and 6 bases lay in between. The CDR3 is made up of 11 amino acids. The CDR3 sequence is CASDTNYGYTF. DNA of the CDR3: TGTGCCAGCGACACCAACTATGGCTACACCTTC.

The CDR3 reads CASSPTRARGFSYTF. DNA of the CDR3: TGTGCCAGCTCACCAACAAGGGCCAGGGGTTTTAGCTACACCTTC. The V gene is TRBV18, the J gene TRBJ1-2, with TRBD1 as a possible D gene (6 bases). This CDR3 is built from 15 residues. Trimming shortened V by 2 bases and J by 9 bases, and 19 bases separated the two germline ends. The V gene's germline CDR1 is KGHSH and CDR2 LQKENI.

The chain links TRBV30 to TRBJ2-2; tentatively, D is TRBD2 (6 bases). Trimming cost V 0 bases and J 6 bases, with 8 bases left between them. Germline CDR1 and CDR2: GTSNPN and SVGIG (reference sequence). The CDR3 runs 13 residues. The CDR3 nucleotides are TGTGCCTGGAGTGTAGCGGGTTCCGGGGAGCTGTTTTTT. Encoded protein: CAWSVAGSGELFF.

The genes are TRBV7-2 and TRBJ2-7, with 13 positions matching TRBD2. CDR3 length: 13 amino acids. In germline, CDR1 is SGHTA, CDR2 FQGNSA. V was clipped by 5 bases and J by 11 bases; unmatched bases: 6. The CDR3 here is CASSPWGLAGKYF. The CDR3 region has the DNA TGTGCCAGCAGCCCCTGGGGACTAGCGGGGAAGTACTTC.

Written as DNA, the CDR3 is TGTGCCAGTAGTATAGTGGCAGGCCGGGGGGATACGCAGTATTTT. Its translation is CASSIVAGRGDTQYF. The chain couples TRBV19 to TRBJ2-3, with D perhaps TRBD2 (6 bases). Trimming stripped 1 base from V and 6 bases from J, with 14 bases between. The CDR3 contains 15 residues. Looked up from germline, CDR1 is LNHDA and CDR2 is SQIVND (reference sequence).

The chain employs TRBV18 and TRBJ1-1, with TRBD1 matching 9 bases. The germline CDR1 and CDR2 sequences are KGHSH and LQKENI. V was pared by 4 bases and J by 5 bases, with 8 bases of the junction left unmatched. This CDR3 is 15 amino acids long. Here the CDR3 reads CASSREDRGGTEAFF. The CDR3 bases are TGTGCCAGCTCACGAGAGGACAGGGGAGGGACTGAAGCTTTCTTT.

The gene calls are TRBV7-2 and TRBJ2-1; D is possibly TRBD2 (5 bases). This CDR3 comprises 15 residues. Trimming cost V 2 bases and J 5 bases, with 13 bases left between them. The germline CDR1 and CDR2 sequences are SGHTA and FQGNSA. Here the CDR3 reads CASSLWIANNNEQFF. The CDR3 region has the DNA TGTGCCAGCAGCTTATGGATAGCGAACAACAATGAGCAGTTCTTC.

The rearrangement uses TRBV27 and TRBJ1-1; no clear D. This CDR3 is built from 14 residues. Germline loops: CDR1 MNHEY, CDR2 SMNVEV (reference sequence). The V and J ends lost 6 bases and 1 base respectively, with 12 bases between them. CDR3 region: CASRYPGGNTEAFF. In nucleotides, the CDR3 is TGTGCCAGCAGATATCCCGGTGGGAACACTGAAGCTTTCTTT.

V gene TRBV19 combines with J gene TRBJ2-3; 12 nucleotides line up with TRBD2. Trimming at V came to 3 bases and at J to 9 bases, leaving 7 bases not matched to a gene. The CDR3 totals 15 residues. Germline-derived CDR1 and CDR2 are LNHDA and SQIVND (reference sequence). In DNA form, the CDR3 reads TGTGCCAGTAGTATCCTAGCGGGAGGGCCTACAACGCAGTATTTT. Protein sequence: CASSILAGGPTTQYF.

This rearrangement joins TRBV10-3 to TRBJ2-7, with D possibly TRBD1 on 6 matching bases. V was clipped by 5 bases and J by 1 base, with 9 bases between them. This CDR3 is 13 amino acids long. CDR1 and CDR2 from the germline V gene are ENHRY and SYGVKD. The CDR3 sequence: CAISTQGSYEQYF. In DNA form, the CDR3 reads TGTGCCATCAGTACCCAGGGGTCCTACGAGCAGTACTTC.

The chain is built from TRBV28 and TRBJ2-5, with D hard to call. The J call is in doubt because the DNA end fits TRBJ2-7 better. CDR3 length: 11 residues. CDR1 and CDR2 (germline): MDHEN, SYDVKM. The CDR3 nucleotides read TGTGCCAGCAGTTCCCTCTACGAGCAGTACTTC. Translating gives CASSSLYEQYF.

J is TRBJ1-2 and V is TRBV28; TRBD1 is a possible D gene (6 bases). Trimming shortened V by 6 bases and J by 4 bases, and 15 bases separated the two germline ends. CDR1 and CDR2 (germline): MDHEN, SYDVKM. This CDR3 is built from 14 residues. The CDR3 DNA is TGTGCCAGCAGCGTCCAGGGGCGGTCCTATGGCTACACCTTC. Its protein product is CASSVQGRSYGYTF.

This clone was seen a few times. J is TRBJ2-5 and V is TRBV2; D is undetermined. V gave up 7 bases and J gave up 0 bases, with 12 bases separating them. This CDR3 region has 14 residues. CDR1 and CDR2 (germline): SNHLY, FYNNEI. CDR3 loop: CASMRRVYQETQYF. The CDR3 DNA reads as TGTGCCAGCATGAGGCGCGTGTACCAAGAGACCCAGTACTTC. Using reference TRBV2 and TRBJ2-5 for the parts outside the CDR3, the full variable domain is EPEVTQTPSHQVTQMGQEVILRCVPISNHLYFYWYRQILGQKVEFLVSFYNNEISEKSEIFDDQFSVERPDGSNFTLKIRSTKLEDSAMYFCASMRRVYQETQYFGPGTRLLVL.

The V call is TRBV29-1, the J call TRBJ1-1; D possibly corresponds to TRBD1 (5 bases). Germline loops: CDR1 SQVTM, CDR2 ANQGSEA. Trimming shortened V by 6 bases and J by 5 bases, and 16 bases separated the two germline ends. CDR3 length: 13 residues. The DNA for the CDR3 is TGCAGCGTGGATAAGGGGCAGGGAACTGAAGCTTTCTTT. Translation: CSVDKGQGTEAFF.

This clone has only a few counts. The CDR3 coding sequence is TGTGCCAGCAGAGGACAGGCAAACAATCAGCCCCAGCATTTT. Protein: CASRGQANNQPQHF. The genes are TRBV2 and TRBJ1-5; 7 bases map to TRBD1. This CDR3 spans 14 amino acids. Germline assignment: CDR1 SNHLY and CDR2 FYNNEI. Trimming removed 6 bases from V and 3 bases from J; junction bases left unmatched: 5.